These 18 T cell receptor beta chains were sequenced from one sample in a study of OX40 agonist ivuxolimab in advanced cancers. The protocol was immunoSEQ multiplex PCR, while the TCRdb copy is restricted to in-frame clones and leaves out a portion. This table holds about 66,000 clones, 87% found once. The specimen comprised CD4+ or CD8+ T cells sorted from blood, sampled in a trial of the OX40 agonist ivuxolimab. Source of these receptors: an adult with an advanced solid tumor such as melanoma, head and neck, liver or kidney cancer.

The V call is TRBV28, the J call TRBJ1-2; tentative D call: TRBD1 (5 bases). CDR3 size: 14 residues. V was trimmed by 5 bases and J by 0 bases, leaving 10 bases between them. Germline V gives CDR1 MDHEN, CDR2 SYDVKM. CDR3 protein: CASSTGLANYGYTF. The CDR3 nucleotides read TGTGCCAGCAGTACAGGATTAGCTAACTATGGCTACACCTTC.

The rearrangement joins TRBV27 to TRBJ2-7, with TRBD1 matching over 10 bases. CDR3 length: 15 amino acids. V gave up 5 bases and J gave up 3 bases; unmatched junction bases: 7. Germline V gene lookup returns CDR1 MNHEY and CDR2 SMNVEV (reference sequence). DNA of the CDR3: TGTGCCAGCAGTGTAAAGGGACAGGGGATCTACGAGCAGTACTTC. This gives the protein CASSVKGQGIYEQYF.

This clone was found once. The chain is built from TRBV11-3 and TRBJ2-3, with D possibly TRBD2 on 5 matching bases. Germline-derived CDR1 and CDR2 are SGHNT and YENEEA. Trimming shortened V by 5 bases and J by 1 base, and 13 bases separated the two germline ends. The CDR3 runs to 15 residues. This CDR3 is CASSPGEFGTDTQYF. The CDR3, as DNA: TGTGCCAGCAGCCCCGGGGAGTTTGGCACAGATACGCAGTATTTT.

J is TRBJ1-2 and V is TRBV5-4, with D tentatively TRBD1 (5 bases). CDR1 is SGHNT, CDR2 YYREEE, per germline (reference sequence). The ends were cut back, 5 bases at V and 4 bases at J, with 12 bases in the middle. The CDR3 has 13 amino acids. The DNA of the CDR3 is TGTGCCAGCAGGTTGCCGGGGGGCTATGGCTACACCTTC. The encoded protein is CASRLPGGYGYTF.

The rearrangement links TRBV6-5 to TRBJ2-2; D ambiguous. Trimming took off 8 bases at V and 8 bases at J, with 15 bases between the two ends. The germline V gene has CDR1 MNHEY and CDR2 SVGAGI. The CDR3 is 13 amino acids. The CDR3 is CASGVHPPGELFF. CDR3 coding DNA: TGTGCCAGCGGGGTACACCCCCCGGGGGAGCTGTTTTTT.

This clone was recorded a few times. The V call is TRBV9, the J call TRBJ2-3, with a weak D call TRBD1 (6 bases). Germline CDR1 SGDLS, CDR2 YYNGEE. CDR3 length equals 16 residues. Trimming pared 4 bases from V and 2 bases from J, leaving 17 bases between. This chain's CDR3 is CASSPTQGRDTDTQYF. The DNA for the CDR3 is TGTGCCAGCAGCCCAACACAGGGAAGGGACACAGATACGCAGTATTTT.

The rearrangement links TRBV7-6 to TRBJ2-6, with 11 bases identical to TRBD1. The CDR3 is 18 amino acids. Trimming removed 5 bases from V and 2 bases from J; junction bases left unmatched: 8. From germline, CDR1 is SGHVS and CDR2 FNYEAQ. The CDR3 DNA reads TGTGCCAGCAGCCGCCCCGGGACAGGGGGGACTGGGGCCAACGTCCTGACTTTC. This encodes CASSRPGTGGTGANVLTF.

CDR3 coding DNA: TGTGCCAGCAGCGACAGCTATGGCTACACCTTC. Its translation is CASSDSYGYTF. The chain combines TRBV28 with TRBJ1-2; weak D call: TRBD1 (5 bases). V was clipped by 6 bases and J by 4 bases, with 6 bases between them. The CDR3 extends over 11 amino acids. Per germline, CDR1 MDHEN and CDR2 SYDVKM.

The gene calls are TRBV10-3 and TRBJ2-1; D call uncertain. Deletions cut 2 bases from V and 5 bases from J, with 4 bases between. The germline V gene has CDR1 ENHRY and CDR2 SYGVKD. This CDR3 is 12 amino acids long. CDR3 amino acids: CAISEADNEQFF. In nucleotides, the CDR3 is TGTGCCATCAGTGAGGCTGACAATGAGCAGTTCTTC.

The table lists this clone with a few counts. J is TRBJ1-6 and V is TRBV6-5; D uncertain. Trimming removed 11 bases at V and 7 bases at J, with 12 bases between. The CDR3 runs to 12 residues. The germline CDR1 and CDR2 sequences are MNHEY and SVGAGI. CDR3 nucleotides: TGTGCCCCCGGGAGGGTCAATTCACCCCTCCACTTT. Residues: CAPGRVNSPLHF.

This sequence joins TRBV6-1 and TRBJ1-2; tentatively, D is TRBD1 (5 bases). This CDR3 region has 14 residues. The germline V gene encodes CDR1 MNHNS and CDR2 SASEGT. The germline V and J ends were trimmed by 1 base and 2 bases, with 8 bases remaining between them. CDR3 nucleotide sequence: TGTGCCAGCAGTGAAGGGGCAGGGAACTATGGCTACACCTTC. Its translation: CASSEGAGNYGYTF.

This clone was observed a few times. CDR3 region: CASTVQFSNQPQHF. The DNA of the CDR3 is TGTGCCAGCACCGTCCAGTTTAGCAATCAGCCCCAGCATTTT. The genes are TRBV2 and TRBJ1-5; D not resolved. This CDR3 contains 14 residues. CDR1 is SNHLY and CDR2 is FYNNEI in the germline V gene. V lost 7 bases to trimming and J lost 0 bases, with 10 bases between them.

The chain has TRBV18 and TRBJ1-5; D uncertain. The CDR3 covers 15 residues. Germline assignment: CDR1 KGHSH and CDR2 LQKENI. Trimming took 2 bases from V and 7 from J, leaving 15 bases between them. CDR3 DNA: TGTGCCAGCTCACCAAAAGCCGACACCGCACAGCCCCAGCATTTT. Residues: CASSPKADTAQPQHF.

The chain joins TRBV4-1 to TRBJ2-5, with D possibly being TRBD1 or TRBD2 (5 bases each). Germline V gives CDR1 MGHRA, CDR2 YSYEKL. CDR3 size: 16 residues. Between the trimmed V and J ends, which lost 0 bases and 7 bases, there was a span of 18 bases. CDR3 in amino acids: CASSQDGAADRGTQYF. The CDR3 region has the DNA TGCGCCAGCAGCCAAGACGGGGCGGCCGACCGGGGGACCCAGTACTTC.

The chain recombines TRBV4-1 with TRBJ2-7; the D gene is possibly TRBD2 (6 bases). CDR1 and CDR2 from the germline V gene are MGHRA and YSYEKL. This CDR3 is built from 17 residues. Trimming took off 1 base at V and 0 bases at J, with 16 bases between the two ends. CDR3 amino acids: CASSQGGNIADSYEQYF. The CDR3 coding sequence is TGCGCCAGCAGCCAAGGTGGTAACATAGCGGACTCCTACGAGCAGTACTTC.

This chain links TRBV5-5 with TRBJ1-1, with 7 bases that match TRBD1. This CDR3 spans 16 amino acids. After removal of 2 bases from V and 1 base from J, the junction contained 8 bases not matched to a gene. Germline CDR1 is SGHKS and CDR2 is YYEKEE (reference sequence). As DNA, the CDR3 is TGTGCCAGCAGCTTTTGGCAGGGGGAGGGGAACACTGAAGCTTTCTTT. This encodes CASSFWQGEGNTEAFF.

The chain combines TRBV25-1 with TRBJ1-1; maybe TRBD1 (5 bases). V dropped 0 bases and J dropped 7 bases, with 21 bases sitting between them. The CDR3 has 17 residues. Germline CDR1 reads MGHDK; CDR2 reads SYGVNS. DNA of the CDR3: TGTGCCAGCAGTGAATATCCCCCTTTGAGGGGTAGGGGTGAAGCTTTCTTT. Its protein is CASSEYPPLRGRGEAFF.

The chain recombines TRBV15 with TRBJ1-3, with 7 bases aligning to TRBD1. V gave up 2 bases and J gave up 0 bases; unmatched junction bases: 16. Germline CDR1 LNHNV, CDR2 YYDKDF (reference sequence). The CDR3 spans 20 residues. The CDR3 DNA sequence: TGTGCCACCAGCAGACCCGGGGGTGACCGACAGGGCTACTCTGGAAACACCATATATTTT. The encoded protein is CATSRPGGDRQGYSGNTIYF. The complete variable domain, with remaining parts taken from reference TRBV15 and TRBJ1-3, reads DAMVIQNPRYQVTQFGKPVTLSCSQTLNHNVMYWYQQKSSQAPKLLFHYYDKDFNNEADTPDNFQSRRPNTSFCFLDIRSPGLGDTAMYLCATSRPGGDRQGYSGNTIYFGEGSWLTVV.